This T cell receptor beta chain was identified during a study of cytomegalovirus exposure and HLA in healthy donors. The primer mix had 60 Vbeta and 13 Jbeta primers. The method was immunoSEQ multiplex PCR; TCRdb's version includes in-frame clones alone and lacks a portion of them. Here the sample spans 300,000 or so clones, around four fifths being singletons. CDR3 size: 15 residues. Trimming pared 5 bases from V and 9 bases from J, leaving 23 bases between. Germline assignment: CDR1 ENHRY and CDR2 SYGVKD. The chain recombines TRBV10-3 with TRBJ2-7; tentative D call: TRBD2 (6 bases). The specimen sequenced was PBMCs. This clonotype was sampled from a middle-aged woman in good health and CMV-seropositive. DNA of the CDR3: TGTGCCATCAGTCAATCCAACTCGGGAGCCGGGGGGCAGTACTTC. Protein sequence: CAISQSNSGAGGQYF.